This T cell receptor beta chain originates from a study of PD-1 blockade in classical Hodgkin lymphoma. CDR1 is LGHNA, CDR2 YNFKEQ, per germline. The CDR3 totals 17 residues. V was clipped by 0 bases and J by 2 bases; unmatched bases: 9. Profiled with immunoSEQ multiplex PCR; TCRdb holds only in-frame clones, not every one. The sample yields about 40,000 clones, 60% to 75% seen once. Patients all relapsed after autologous stem cell transplantation, and there was variation in brentuximab vedotin exposure. The specimen comprised peripheral blood mononuclear cells (PBMCs), sampled at baseline. The sequence was obtained from a human donor with classical Hodgkin lymphoma. The rearrangement joins TRBV4-2 to TRBJ2-7; 8 nucleotides match TRBD2. The CDR3 here is CASSQESASGFPYEQYF. The CDR3 nucleotides read TGTGCCAGCAGCCAAGAGTCCGCTAGCGGGTTTCCCTACGAGCAGTACTTC.